Listed here are 31 T cell receptor beta chains from one sample, sequenced in a study of blood T cell repertoires in COVID-19. Data came from immunoSEQ multiplex PCR; TCRdb stores just in-frame clones and leaves some out. The sample holds 90,000 to 100,000 clones, about four fifths seen once. Sequencing used peripheral blood. These receptors all stem from a man in his 70s with active or convalescent COVID-19.

This sequence joins TRBV19 and TRBJ2-3; 7 bases line up with TRBD1. Losses at the gene ends were 5 bases for V and 9 bases for J; bases not matched to a gene: 8. CDR1 is LNHDA, CDR2 SQIVND, per germline (reference sequence). The CDR3 sequence is 13 residues long. CDR3 DNA: TGTGCCAGTAGTCCGGAACAGGGGTACACGCAGTATTTT. Protein sequence: CASSPEQGYTQYF.

This clone was counted once. The chain combines TRBV20-1 with TRBJ2-5; 11 nucleotides match TRBD2. The CDR3 extends over 16 amino acids. The germline V gene has CDR1 DFQATT and CDR2 SNEGSKA (reference sequence). V shed 3 bases, J shed 4 bases, and the junction held 10 bases outside the gene matches. Here the CDR3 DNA reads TGCAGTGCTAGTCGGCTAGCGGGGGGCAGGAGAGAGACCCAGTACTTC. Protein product: CSASRLAGGRRETQYF.

The chain employs TRBV5-6 and TRBJ1-3, with no clear D. CDR1 SGHDT and CDR2 YYEEEE come from the germline V gene. This CDR3 is built from 14 residues. V was shortened by 4 bases and J by 2 bases, with 10 bases between the two germline ends. The CDR3 bases are TGTGCCAGCAGCACCCCAACGGCTGGAAACACCATATATTTT. Translated, it gives CASSTPTAGNTIYF.

The J gene is TRBJ1-1, the V gene TRBV7-3, with D maybe TRBD1 (6 bases). The CDR3 sequence is 13 residues long. The V and J ends lost 4 bases and 5 bases respectively, with 11 bases between them. Germline values: CDR1 SGHTA, CDR2 FQGTGA. CDR3 sequence (DNA): TGTGCCAGCAGCTCGGACAGTAGAACTGAAGCTTTCTTT. Translation gives CASSSDSRTEAFF.

This clone was recorded many times. The V call is TRBV5-1, the J call TRBJ1-3; a possible D gene is TRBD1 (5 bases). V lost 4 bases and J 3 bases, leaving 17 bases between the germline ends. This CDR3 spans 16 amino acids. The germline gives CDR1 SGHRS, CDR2 YFSETQ. Here the CDR3 DNA reads TGCGCCAGCAGCACAGAAGGGGAATCGGGTGGAAACACCATATATTTT. Its translation: CASSTEGESGGNTIYF.

The chain carries TRBV6-6 and TRBJ1-4; possibly TRBD1 for D (6 bases). V was trimmed by 6 bases and J by 4 bases, leaving 18 bases between them. The CDR3 is 16 residues long. Germline CDR1 reads MNHNY; CDR2 reads SVGAGI (reference sequence). The CDR3 loop is CASRGAQGSFNEKLFF. In DNA, the CDR3 is TGTGCCAGCAGAGGCGCACAGGGCTCCTTTAATGAAAAACTGTTTTTT.

This chain's CDR3 is CASTITGSNQPQHF. CDR3 bases: TGTGCCAGCACCATTACAGGGAGCAATCAGCCCCAGCATTTT. The chain is built from TRBV28 and TRBJ1-5; tentative D call: TRBD1 (6 bases). Germline V CDR1 and CDR2: MDHEN, SYDVKM. With 7 bases removed from V and 1 base from J, the gap between germline ends came to 11 bases. The CDR3 runs to 14 residues.

The chain couples TRBV6-1 to TRBJ2-5; 7 positions agree with TRBD2. The germline gives CDR1 MNHNS, CDR2 SASEGT. V was clipped by 5 bases and J by 5 bases; unmatched bases: 8. This CDR3 has 14 residues. CDR3 amino acids: CASSFPGRVETQYF. Here the CDR3 DNA reads TGTGCCAGCAGTTTCCCGGGGAGGGTTGAGACCCAGTACTTC.

The chain has TRBV11-2 and TRBJ2-7, with no clear D. Trimming took off 3 bases at V and 0 bases at J, with 3 bases between the two ends. This CDR3 comprises 12 residues. Germline V gives CDR1 SGHAT, CDR2 FQNNGV. The CDR3 coding sequence is TGTGCCAGCAGCTTGAGCTCCTACGAGCAGTACTTC. Translating gives CASSLSSYEQYF.

J is TRBJ2-3 and V is TRBV5-1; TRBD2 matches at 7 bases. This CDR3 contains 16 residues. Trimming took 0 bases from V and 6 from J; bases not matched to a gene: 10. CDR1 SGHRS and CDR2 YFSETQ come from the germline V gene. The CDR3 here is CASSLEVAGGSDTQYF. CDR3 DNA sequence: TGCGCCAGCAGCTTGGAGGTAGCGGGCGGCTCTGATACGCAGTATTTT.

The genes are TRBV7-2 and TRBJ2-3; 10 bases map to TRBD2. The CDR3 contains 16 residues. The trim removed 2 bases at V and 5 bases at J, leaving 7 bases unmatched. Germline values: CDR1 SGHTA, CDR2 FQGNSA. For the CDR3, the DNA is TGTGCCAGCAGCTTAACTAGCGGGGCCGGTGGAGATACGCAGTATTTT. It is translated as CASSLTSGAGGDTQYF.

The chain carries TRBV23-1 and TRBJ1-5; D not resolved. TRBV23-1 is an ORF; its function is uncertain. The CDR3 loop spans 17 amino acids. V was shortened by 0 bases and J by 3 bases, with 15 bases between the two germline ends. For the CDR3, the DNA is TGCGCCAGCAGTCAATCGAGAGGGCAGATCTACAATCAGCCCCAGCATTTT. Translation gives CASSQSRGQIYNQPQHF.

This chain connects TRBV29-1 to TRBJ2-5; D might be TRBD1 (5 bases). The ends were cut back, 8 bases at V and 1 base at J, with 14 bases in the middle. The CDR3 runs to 13 residues. Germline values: CDR1 SQVTM, CDR2 ANQGSEA. The CDR3 nucleotides read TGCAGCCCCGGCAGGGCCATCCAAGAGACCCAGTACTTC. Amino acid sequence: CSPGRAIQETQYF.

This chain connects TRBV5-6 to TRBJ2-7; 9 positions agree with TRBD1. The ends lost 0 bases at V and 2 bases at J; junction bases unmatched: 3. CDR3 length equals 15 residues. Germline V gene sequence: CDR1 SGHDT, CDR2 YYEEEE. The CDR3 here is CASSLAGTGTYEQYF. As DNA, the CDR3 is TGTGCCAGCAGCTTGGCTGGGACAGGGACCTACGAGCAGTACTTC.

V and J are TRBV5-5 and TRBJ2-7, with 11 nucleotides matching TRBD1. The V gene end was trimmed by 1 base and the J gene end by 9 bases; junction bases not matched to a gene: 9. The CDR3 runs to 15 residues. Looked up from germline, CDR1 is SGHKS and CDR2 is YYEKEE (reference sequence). The CDR3 protein is CASSLSWTGGLWQYF. In DNA form, the CDR3 reads TGTGCCAGCAGCTTGTCGTGGACAGGGGGCTTGTGGCAGTACTTC.

This clone showed up just a few times. The V and J genes are TRBV28 and TRBJ1-1; tentatively, D is TRBD1 (6 bases). Trimming left V 5 bases short and J 10 bases short, with 14 bases between. This CDR3 has 12 residues. The germline gives CDR1 MDHEN, CDR2 SYDVKM. The CDR3 nucleotides are TGTGCCAGCAGTCGCACAGGGATTCGAGCTTTCTTT. This sequence encodes CASSRTGIRAFF.

This rearrangement joins TRBV6-5 to TRBJ1-6; TRBD1 might be the D (5 bases). From germline, CDR1 is MNHEY and CDR2 SVGAGI. The CDR3 is 15 amino acids. The germline V and J ends were trimmed by 0 bases and 7 bases, with 10 bases remaining between them. The CDR3 region has the DNA TGTGCCAGCAGTTACTCGATAGGGGAAAATTCACCCCTCCACTTT. Residues: CASSYSIGENSPLHF.

V is TRBV15 and J is TRBJ1-4; 7 bases match TRBD1. Germline assignment: CDR1 LNHNV and CDR2 YYDKDF (reference sequence). V gave up 5 bases and J gave up 7 bases; unmatched junction bases: 10. The CDR3 length is 15 residues. This CDR3 reads CATSRSGTAIEKLFF. The CDR3 nucleotides read TGTGCCACCAGCCGCTCCGGGACAGCTATTGAAAAACTGTTTTTT.

The rearrangement links TRBV3-1 (or the pseudogene TRBV3-2) to TRBJ1-3; D possibly corresponds to TRBD1 (5 bases). Germline V CDR1 and CDR2: LGHDT, YNNKEL (reference sequence). V was clipped by 4 bases and J by 1 base, with 8 bases between them. This CDR3 is 14 amino acids long. The CDR3 loop is CASSRRGSGNTIYF. The CDR3 region has the DNA TGTGCCAGCAGCCGGCGGGGGTCTGGAAACACCATATATTTT.

The chain has TRBV7-2 and TRBJ2-3, with D perhaps matching TRBD2 (7 bases). Trimming took off 0 bases at V and 5 bases at J, with 12 bases between the two ends. CDR3 length: 15 residues. The V gene's germline CDR1 is SGHTA and CDR2 FQGNSA. CDR3 in amino acids: CASSLAGGQGDTQYF. CDR3 DNA: TGTGCCAGCAGCTTAGCGGGGGGGCAGGGAGATACGCAGTATTTT.

There are a few counts of this clone. This chain joins TRBV5-1 and TRBJ2-5; 9 nucleotides line up with TRBD1. The J segment lost 6 bases and the V segment lost 4 bases, leaving 7 bases of the junction unmatched. The CDR3 has 14 amino acids. Germline values: CDR1 SGHRS, CDR2 YFSETQ. The CDR3 coding sequence is TGCGCCAGCAGCCCGGGACAGGGTCAACAGACCCAGTACTTC. Protein sequence: CASSPGQGQQTQYF.

Note on this clone: A read error may produce the germline difference seen at one junction end. The chain joins TRBV18 to TRBJ2-5; possibly TRBD1 or TRBD2 for D (5 bases each). This CDR3 spans 14 amino acids. Germline loops: CDR1 KGHSH, CDR2 LQKENI. The CDR3 sequence: CASSSPGLQETQYF. CDR3 DNA: TGTGCCAGCTCATCACCGGGGCTCCAAGAGACCCAGTACTTC.

The rearrangement joins TRBV2 to TRBJ2-1, with 7 positions matching TRBD1. The V gene's germline CDR1 is SNHLY and CDR2 FYNNEI. This CDR3 comprises 15 residues. V gave up 0 bases and J gave up 7 bases; unmatched junction bases: 6. The CDR3, as DNA: TGTGCCAGCAGTGAAGCGCAGGGACAGACTAATGAGCAGTTCTTC. It specifies CASSEAQGQTNEQFF.

This rearrangement joins TRBV9 to TRBJ2-3; a weak D match, TRBD2 (7 bases). The CDR3 consists of 16 residues. Germline CDR1 SGDLS, CDR2 YYNGEE. The V end was cut by 0 bases, the J end by 0 bases, with 11 bases between. In nucleotides, the CDR3 is TGTGCCAGCAGCGTAGGGGGGGGCCTGAGCACAGATACGCAGTATTTT. Amino acids: CASSVGGGLSTDTQYF.

The rearrangement uses TRBV4-2 and TRBJ2-2, with TRBD2 identical over 14 bases. CDR1 is LGHNA and CDR2 is YNFKEQ in the germline V gene. Trimming cost V 4 bases and J 1 base; bases outside gene matches: 8. The CDR3 sequence is 19 residues long. CDR3: CASSRLTSGGVRNTGELFF. Here the CDR3 DNA reads TGTGCCAGCAGCCGCCTGACTAGCGGGGGGGTTCGGAACACCGGGGAGCTGTTTTTT.

This clone showed up just once. The V gene is TRBV5-6, the J gene TRBJ1-4; TRBD1 aligns across 9 bases. V was pared by 5 bases and J by 7 bases, with 6 bases of the junction left unmatched. Germline CDR1 reads SGHDT; CDR2 reads YYEEEE. The CDR3 is made up of 14 amino acids. CDR3 nucleotides: TGTGCCAGCAGAACAGGGGGCGCGGGTGAAAAACTGTTTTTT. This translates into CASRTGGAGEKLFF.

The V call is TRBV7-9, the J call TRBJ1-5, with D possibly being TRBD1 (5 bases). CDR1 SEHNR and CDR2 FQNEAQ come from the germline V gene (reference sequence). V gave up 5 bases and J gave up 1 base, with 12 bases separating them. The CDR3 has 15 amino acids. CDR3 protein: CASSPSTASNQPQHF. CDR3 in DNA: TGTGCCAGCAGCCCTTCGACAGCCAGCAATCAGCCCCAGCATTTT.

The rearrangement uses TRBV6-2 or TRBV6-3 and TRBJ2-6; D gene ambiguous. CDR3 length: 16 residues. Trimming left V 2 bases short and J 1 base short, with 9 bases between. CDR1 and CDR2 from the germline V gene are MNHEY and SVGEGT. The CDR3 DNA is TGTGCCAGCAGTTACATCAGAAAGTCTGGGGCCAACGTCCTGACTTTC. Translation: CASSYIRKSGANVLTF.

The rearrangement links TRBV6-5 to TRBJ1-2, with TRBD1 matching 7 bases. V gave up 2 bases and J gave up 0 bases; unmatched junction bases: 6. The V gene's germline CDR1 is MNHEY and CDR2 SVGAGI. CDR3 length: 16 amino acids. The CDR3 sequence: CASSYTGTVTNYGYTF. The CDR3 nucleotides are TGTGCCAGCAGTTACACGGGGACAGTTACTAACTATGGCTACACCTTC.

This clone was counted between two and nine times. The V call is TRBV6-5, the J call TRBJ1-2; D perhaps matches TRBD1 (5 bases). Germline values: CDR1 MNHEY, CDR2 SVGAGI. The CDR3 is 14 residues long. Between the trimmed V and J ends, which lost 4 bases and 6 bases, there was a span of 15 bases. CDR3 in DNA: TGTGCCAGCAGTTCCCCGGGTAGGGGCCATGGCTACACCTTC. Amino acid sequence: CASSSPGRGHGYTF.

This clone has more than one count but fewer than ten. V is TRBV5-1 and J is TRBJ1-3, with D possibly matching TRBD1 (5 bases). V was cut by 1 base and J by 0 bases, with 11 bases left in between. The CDR3 contains 16 residues. The V gene's germline CDR1 is SGHRS and CDR2 YFSETQ. CDR3 protein: CASSLQGVSSGNTIYF. Written as DNA, the CDR3 is TGCGCCAGCAGCTTGCAAGGGGTGAGCTCTGGAAACACCATATATTTT.